This record covers a single T cell receptor (beta chain). This sample is drawn from a study of human versus mouse CDR3 diversity and MHC coevolution. Overall study: Each sample yielded roughly 5.5 x 10^6 to 1.8 x 10^7 valid reads.

TCRdb's table, derived via immunoSEQ multiplex PCR, lists solely in-frame clones and lacks some. The sample gives 80,000 or so clones, over 85% of which show up once; approximately 1.4% is in the top ten. The CDR3 consists of 14 residues. Trimming pared 0 bases from V and 4 bases from J, leaving 10 bases between. Looked up from germline, CDR1 is SGHRS and CDR2 is YFSETQ. The clonotype was recovered from a person aged 30-69 years in good health. This chain links TRBV5-1 with TRBJ1-1; TRBD1 is a possible D gene (5 bases). What was sequenced was naive CD4+ T cells from blood. Specified subset: CD45RO-negative CD62L-positive naive CD4 T cells. Here the CDR3 reads CASSLAGEGTEAFF. CDR3 sequence (DNA): TGCGCCAGCAGCTTGGCGGGGGAGGGCACTGAAGCTTTCTTT.